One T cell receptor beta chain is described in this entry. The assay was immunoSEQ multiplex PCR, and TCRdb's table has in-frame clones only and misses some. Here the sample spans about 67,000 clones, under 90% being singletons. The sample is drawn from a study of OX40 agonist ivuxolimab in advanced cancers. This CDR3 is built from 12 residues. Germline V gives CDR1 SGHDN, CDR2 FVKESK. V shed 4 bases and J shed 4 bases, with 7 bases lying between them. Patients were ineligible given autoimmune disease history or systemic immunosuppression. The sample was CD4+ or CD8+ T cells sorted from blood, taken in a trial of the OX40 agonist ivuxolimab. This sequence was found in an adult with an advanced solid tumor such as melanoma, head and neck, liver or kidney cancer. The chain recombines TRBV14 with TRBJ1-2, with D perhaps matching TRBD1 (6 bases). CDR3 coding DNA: TGTGCCAGCAGCCCGACAGGCTATGGCTACACCTTC. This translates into CASSPTGYGYTF.